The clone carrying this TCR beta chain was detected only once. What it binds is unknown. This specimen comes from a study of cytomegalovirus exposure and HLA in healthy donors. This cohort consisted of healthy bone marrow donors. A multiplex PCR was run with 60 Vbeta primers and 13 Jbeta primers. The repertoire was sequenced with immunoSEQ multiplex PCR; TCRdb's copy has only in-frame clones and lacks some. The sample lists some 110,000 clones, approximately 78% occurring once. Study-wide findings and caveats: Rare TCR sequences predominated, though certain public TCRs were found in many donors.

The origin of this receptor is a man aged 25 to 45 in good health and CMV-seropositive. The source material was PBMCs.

This CDR3 reads CASTWTGVYTGELFF. CDR3 nucleotide sequence: TGCGCCAGCACCTGGACAGGGGTCTACACCGGGGAGCTGTTTTTT. The chain couples TRBV4-1 to TRBJ2-2, with 9 bases lining up with TRBD1. The CDR3 is 15 amino acids. The V segment lost 7 bases and the J segment 3 bases; nucleotides outside the gene matches: 6. CDR1 is MGHRA and CDR2 is YSYEKL in the germline V gene.